The sequence of this T cell receptor (beta chain) was determined in a study of beta chain features in type 1 diabetes. The overall study: On cell yields, gender and age, patients and healthy donors were similar.

Points from the study as a whole: Type 1 diabetes patients showed a moderate but significant shortening of TCRB CDR3s in all four CD4+ subsets.

Each of the CD4+ naive, central memory, regulatory and stem cell-like memory populations was sorted via CD45RO/CCR7/CD25/CD127/CD95/CD27. Every bit of the isolated RNA underwent reverse transcription, so sequencing read expressed TCRB transcripts. Sequencing used immunoSEQ multiplex PCR; TCRdb keeps in-frame clones, though not all of them. Found here are hundreds of thousands of clones, 10% to 15% of them singletons; the top ten hold about 0.01%. The V gene end was trimmed by 3 bases and the J gene end by 4 bases; junction bases not matched to a gene: 4. The CDR3 is 15 residues long. Germline CDR1 and CDR2: SGHRS and YFSETQ. This clone appeared a few times. Its antigen is currently unknown. This CDR3 is also generated by other DNA sequences in the sample.

The clonotype comes from a woman aged 18-29 years with type 1 diabetes. V is TRBV5-1 and J is TRBJ2-1, with TRBD1 matching over 10 bases. Sequencing was done on a sample of naive CD4+ T cells from blood. The CDR3 bases are TGCGCCAGCAGCTCGGGACAGGGGTTATACAATGAGCAGTTCTTC. It is translated as CASSSGQGLYNEQFF.